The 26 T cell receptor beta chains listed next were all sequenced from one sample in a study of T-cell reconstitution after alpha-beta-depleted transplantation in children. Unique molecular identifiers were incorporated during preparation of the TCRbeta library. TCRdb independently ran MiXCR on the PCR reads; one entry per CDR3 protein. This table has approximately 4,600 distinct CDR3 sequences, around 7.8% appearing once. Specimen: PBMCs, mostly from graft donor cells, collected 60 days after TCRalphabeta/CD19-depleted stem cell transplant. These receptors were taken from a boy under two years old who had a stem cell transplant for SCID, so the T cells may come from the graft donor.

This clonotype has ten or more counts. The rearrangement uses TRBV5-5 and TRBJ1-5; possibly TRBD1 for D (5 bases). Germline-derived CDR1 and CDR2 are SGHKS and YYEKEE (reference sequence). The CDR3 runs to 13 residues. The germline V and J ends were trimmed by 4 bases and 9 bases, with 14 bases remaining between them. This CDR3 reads CASSRGVSGPQHF. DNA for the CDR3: TGTGCCAGCAGCCGGGGGGTCTCTGGGCCCCAGCATTTT.

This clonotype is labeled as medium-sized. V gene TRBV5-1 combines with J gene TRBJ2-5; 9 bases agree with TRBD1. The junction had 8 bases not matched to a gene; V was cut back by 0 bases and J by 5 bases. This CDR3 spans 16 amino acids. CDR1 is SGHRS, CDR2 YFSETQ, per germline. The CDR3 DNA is TGCGCCAGCAGCTTGGGGACAGGGGCCCTTGGGGAGACCCAGTACTTC. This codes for CASSLGTGALGETQYF. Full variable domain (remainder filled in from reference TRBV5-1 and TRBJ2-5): KAGVTQTPRYLIKTRGQQVTLSCSPISGHRSVSWYQQTPGQGLQFLFEYFSETQRNKGNFPGRFSGRQFSNSRSEMNVSTLELGDSALYLCASSLGTGALGETQYFGPGTRLLVL.

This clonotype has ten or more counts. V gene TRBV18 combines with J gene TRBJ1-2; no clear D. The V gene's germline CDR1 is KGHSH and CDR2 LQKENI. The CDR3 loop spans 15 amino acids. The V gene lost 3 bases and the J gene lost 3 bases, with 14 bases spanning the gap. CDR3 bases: TGTGCCAGCTCACCCCTACGGGGAGCCTACTATGGCTACACCTTC. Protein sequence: CASSPLRGAYYGYTF.

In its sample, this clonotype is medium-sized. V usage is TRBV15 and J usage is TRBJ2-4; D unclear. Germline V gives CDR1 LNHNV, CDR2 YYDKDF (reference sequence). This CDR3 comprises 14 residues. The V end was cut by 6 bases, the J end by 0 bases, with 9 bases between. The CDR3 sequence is CATSERIAKNIQYF. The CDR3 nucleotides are TGTGCCACCAGTGAACGTATAGCCAAAAACATTCAGTACTTC.

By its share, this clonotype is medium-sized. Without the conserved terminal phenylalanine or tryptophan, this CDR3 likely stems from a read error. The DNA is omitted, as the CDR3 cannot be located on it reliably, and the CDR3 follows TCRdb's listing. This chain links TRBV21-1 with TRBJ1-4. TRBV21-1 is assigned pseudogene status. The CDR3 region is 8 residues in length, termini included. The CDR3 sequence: CASSRPLV.

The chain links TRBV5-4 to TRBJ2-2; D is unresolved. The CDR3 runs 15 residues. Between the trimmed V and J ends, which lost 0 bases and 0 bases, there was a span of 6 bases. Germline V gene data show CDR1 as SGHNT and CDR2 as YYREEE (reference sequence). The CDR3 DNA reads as TGTGCCAGCAGCTTGGCCGATCCGAACACCGGGGAGCTGTTTTTT. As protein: CASSLADPNTGELFF.

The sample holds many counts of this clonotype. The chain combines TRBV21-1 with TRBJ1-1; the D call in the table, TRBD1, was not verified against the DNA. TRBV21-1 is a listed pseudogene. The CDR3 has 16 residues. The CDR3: CASSKTLTGVNTEAFF. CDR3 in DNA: TGTGCCAGCAGCAAAACTCTGACAGGGGTGAACACTGAAGCTTTCTTT.

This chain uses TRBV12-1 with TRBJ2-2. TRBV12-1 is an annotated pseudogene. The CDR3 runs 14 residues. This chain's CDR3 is CASSFRLLSGELFF. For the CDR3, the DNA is TGTGCCAGCAGCTTTCGGCTTCTCAGCGGGGAGCTGTTTTTT.

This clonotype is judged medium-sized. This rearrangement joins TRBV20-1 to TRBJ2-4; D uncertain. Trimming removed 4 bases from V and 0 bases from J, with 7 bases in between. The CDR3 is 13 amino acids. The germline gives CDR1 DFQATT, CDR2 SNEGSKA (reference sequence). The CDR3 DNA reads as TGCAGTGCTATCATCCTAGCCAAAAACATTCAGTACTTC. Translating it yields CSAIILAKNIQYF.

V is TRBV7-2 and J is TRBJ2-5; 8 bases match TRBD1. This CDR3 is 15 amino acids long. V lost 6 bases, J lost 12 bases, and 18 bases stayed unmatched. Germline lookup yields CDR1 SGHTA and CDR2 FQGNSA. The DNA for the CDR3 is TGTGCCAGCAGTGCAGGGGGCTTGGCAAGGGAGGCCAAGTACTTC. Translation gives CASSAGGLAREAKYF. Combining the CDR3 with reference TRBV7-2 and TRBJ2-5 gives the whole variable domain GAGVSQSPSNKVTEKGKDVELRCDPISGHTALYWYRQSLGQGLEFLIYFQGNSAPDKSGLPSDRFSAERTGGSVSTLTIQRTQQEDSAVYLCASSAGGLAREAKYFGPGTRLLVL.

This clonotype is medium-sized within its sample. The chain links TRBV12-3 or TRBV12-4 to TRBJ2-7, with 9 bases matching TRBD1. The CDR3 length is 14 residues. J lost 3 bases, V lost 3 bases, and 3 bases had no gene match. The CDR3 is CASSFGTGNYEQYF. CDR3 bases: TGTGCCAGCAGTTTCGGGACAGGGAACTACGAGCAGTACTTC.

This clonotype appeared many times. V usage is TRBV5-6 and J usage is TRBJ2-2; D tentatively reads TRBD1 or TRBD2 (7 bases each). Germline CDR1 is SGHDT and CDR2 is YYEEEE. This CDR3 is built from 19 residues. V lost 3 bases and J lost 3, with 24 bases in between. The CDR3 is CASSSHAGGDSTHTGELFF. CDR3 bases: TGTGCCAGCAGCTCCCACGCAGGGGGGGACAGTACTCACACCGGGGAGCTGTTTTTT.

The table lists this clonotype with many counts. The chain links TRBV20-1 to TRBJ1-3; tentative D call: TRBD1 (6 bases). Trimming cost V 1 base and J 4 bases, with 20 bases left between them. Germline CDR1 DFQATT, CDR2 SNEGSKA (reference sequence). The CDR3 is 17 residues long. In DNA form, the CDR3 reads TGCAGTGCTAGAGGCCTCACAGGGTTTTCCTCGGGAAACACCATATATTTT. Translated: CSARGLTGFSSGNTIYF.

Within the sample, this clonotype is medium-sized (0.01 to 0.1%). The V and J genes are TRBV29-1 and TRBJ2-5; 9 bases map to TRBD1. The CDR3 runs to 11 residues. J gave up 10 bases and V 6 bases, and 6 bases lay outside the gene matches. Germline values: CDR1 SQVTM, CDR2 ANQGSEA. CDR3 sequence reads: CSVRTGECQYF. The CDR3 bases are TGCAGCGTGCGGACAGGGGAATGCCAGTACTTC.

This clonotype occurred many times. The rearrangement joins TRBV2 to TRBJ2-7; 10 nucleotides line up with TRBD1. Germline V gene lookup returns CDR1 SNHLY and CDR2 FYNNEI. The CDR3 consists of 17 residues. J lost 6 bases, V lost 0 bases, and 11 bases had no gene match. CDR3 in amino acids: CASSEARRGDRGREQYF. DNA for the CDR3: TGTGCCAGCAGTGAAGCTCGTCGAGGGGACAGGGGCCGCGAGCAGTACTTC.

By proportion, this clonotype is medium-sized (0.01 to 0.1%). Here the CDR3 reads CASSWTGGAEAFF. The CDR3 bases are TGCGCCAGCAGCTGGACAGGGGGGGCTGAAGCTTTCTTT. J is TRBJ1-1 and V is TRBV5-1; 10 bases agree with TRBD1. The germline gives CDR1 SGHRS, CDR2 YFSETQ. The CDR3 is 13 residues long. The V gene end was trimmed by 3 bases and the J gene end by 6 bases; junction bases not matched to a gene: 2. Combining the CDR3 with reference TRBV5-1 and TRBJ1-1 gives the whole variable domain KAGVTQTPRYLIKTRGQQVTLSCSPISGHRSVSWYQQTPGQGLQFLFEYFSETQRNKGNFPGRFSGRQFSNSRSEMNVSTLELGDSALYLCASSWTGGAEAFFGQGTRLTVV.

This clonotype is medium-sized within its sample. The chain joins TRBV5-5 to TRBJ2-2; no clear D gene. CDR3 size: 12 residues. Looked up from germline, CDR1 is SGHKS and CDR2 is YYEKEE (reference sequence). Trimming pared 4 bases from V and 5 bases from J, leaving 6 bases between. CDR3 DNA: TGTGCCAGCAGCCGGGCGACCGGGGAGCTGTTTTTT. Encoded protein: CASSRATGELFF.

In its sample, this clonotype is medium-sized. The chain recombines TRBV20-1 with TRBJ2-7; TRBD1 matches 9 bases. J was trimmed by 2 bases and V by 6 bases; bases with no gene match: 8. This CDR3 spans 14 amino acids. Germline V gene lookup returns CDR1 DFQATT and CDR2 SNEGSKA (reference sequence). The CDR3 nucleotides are TGCAGTGCAAACCGGGACAGGGCAACCTACGAGCAGTACTTC. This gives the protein CSANRDRATYEQYF.

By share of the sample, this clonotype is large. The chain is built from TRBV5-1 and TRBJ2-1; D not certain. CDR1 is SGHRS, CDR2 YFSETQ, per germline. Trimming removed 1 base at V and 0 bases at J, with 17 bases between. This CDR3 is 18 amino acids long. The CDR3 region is CASSLFLVSSLSYNEQFF. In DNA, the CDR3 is TGCGCCAGCAGCTTGTTCTTAGTATCGTCTCTCTCCTACAATGAGCAGTTCTTC.

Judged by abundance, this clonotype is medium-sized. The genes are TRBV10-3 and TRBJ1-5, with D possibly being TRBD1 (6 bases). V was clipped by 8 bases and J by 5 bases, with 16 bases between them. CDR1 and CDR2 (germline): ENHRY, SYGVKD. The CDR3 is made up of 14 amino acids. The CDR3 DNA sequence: TGTGCCATCCGACAGGCCGCGGGGGATCAGCCCCAGCATTTT. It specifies CAIRQAAGDQPQHF.

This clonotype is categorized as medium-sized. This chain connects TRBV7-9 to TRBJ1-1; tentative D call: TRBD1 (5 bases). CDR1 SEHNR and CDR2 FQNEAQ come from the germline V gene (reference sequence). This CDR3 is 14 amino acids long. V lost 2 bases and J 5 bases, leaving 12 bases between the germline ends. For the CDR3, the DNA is TGTGCCAGCAGCTTACTGGCTGGGGGAACTGAAGCTTTCTTT. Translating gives CASSLLAGGTEAFF.

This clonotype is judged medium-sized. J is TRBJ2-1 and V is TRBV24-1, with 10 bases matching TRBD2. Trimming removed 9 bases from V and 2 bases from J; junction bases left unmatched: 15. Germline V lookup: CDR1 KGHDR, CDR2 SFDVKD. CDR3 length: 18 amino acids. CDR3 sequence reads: CATDYQLAGKTTYNEQFF. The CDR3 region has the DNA TGTGCCACCGACTACCAACTAGCGGGGAAAACAACCTACAATGAGCAGTTCTTC.

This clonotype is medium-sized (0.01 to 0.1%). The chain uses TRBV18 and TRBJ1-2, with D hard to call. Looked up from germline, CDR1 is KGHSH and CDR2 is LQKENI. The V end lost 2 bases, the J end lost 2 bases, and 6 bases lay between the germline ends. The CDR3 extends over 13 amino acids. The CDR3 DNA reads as TGTGCCAGCTCACCAGATCAGAACTATGGCTACACCTTC. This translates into CASSPDQNYGYTF.

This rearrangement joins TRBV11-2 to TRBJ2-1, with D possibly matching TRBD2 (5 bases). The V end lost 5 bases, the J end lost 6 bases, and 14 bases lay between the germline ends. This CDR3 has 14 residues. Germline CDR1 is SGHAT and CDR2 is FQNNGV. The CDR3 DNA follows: TGTGCCAGCAGCCTGGGAGTCTCGCCCAATGAGCAGTTCTTC. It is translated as CASSLGVSPNEQFF.

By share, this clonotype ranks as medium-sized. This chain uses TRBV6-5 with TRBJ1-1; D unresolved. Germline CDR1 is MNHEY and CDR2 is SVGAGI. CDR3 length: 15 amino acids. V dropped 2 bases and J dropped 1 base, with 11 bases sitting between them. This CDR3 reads CASSYHSRTNTEAFF. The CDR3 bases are TGTGCCAGCAGTTACCATTCTCGGACGAACACTGAAGCTTTCTTT.

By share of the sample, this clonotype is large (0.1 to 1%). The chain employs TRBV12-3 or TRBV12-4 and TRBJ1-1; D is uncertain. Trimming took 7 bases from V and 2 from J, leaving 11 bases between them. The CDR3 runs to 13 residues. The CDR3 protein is CASNGFINTEAFF. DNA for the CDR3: TGTGCCAGCAATGGATTCATAAACACTGAAGCTTTCTTT.